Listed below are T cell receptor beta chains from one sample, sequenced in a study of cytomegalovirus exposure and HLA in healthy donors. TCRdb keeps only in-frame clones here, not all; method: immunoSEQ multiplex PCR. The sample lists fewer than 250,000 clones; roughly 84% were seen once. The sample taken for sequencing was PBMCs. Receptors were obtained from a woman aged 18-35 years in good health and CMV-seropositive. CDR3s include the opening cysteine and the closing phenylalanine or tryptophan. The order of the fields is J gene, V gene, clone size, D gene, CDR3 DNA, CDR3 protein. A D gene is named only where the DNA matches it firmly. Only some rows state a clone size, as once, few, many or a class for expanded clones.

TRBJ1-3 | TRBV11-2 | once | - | TGTGCCAGCAGCTTAGCGGGAAACACCATATATTTT | CASSLAGNTIYF
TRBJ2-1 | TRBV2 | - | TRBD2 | TGTGCCAGCAAGCGGGAGGGCCCCAATGAGCAGTTCTTC | CASKREGPNEQFF
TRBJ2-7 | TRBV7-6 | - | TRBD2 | TGTGCCAGCAGCTTAGGGGGGATAGCGGGACACTACGAGCAGTACTTC | CASSLGGIAGHYEQYF
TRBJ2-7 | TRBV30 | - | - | TGTGCCTGGAGTGTCGGCGGCGCCGCCTACGAGCAGTACTTC | CAWSVGGAAYEQYF
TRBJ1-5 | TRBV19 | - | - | TGTGCCACGCAGGAGGGGAGGGATGGCCAGCCCCAGCATTTT | CATQEGRDGQPQHF
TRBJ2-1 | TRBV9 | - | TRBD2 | TGTGCCAGCAGCGGTAGCGGGAGGGCCACCAATGAGCAGTTCTTC | CASSGSGRATNEQFF
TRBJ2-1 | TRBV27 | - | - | TGTGCCAGCAGTTTATCGTCCAGGAATGAGCAGTTCTTC | CASSLSSRNEQFF
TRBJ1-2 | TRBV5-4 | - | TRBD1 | TGTGCCAGCAGCACGGACAGGGGGCAAAATGGCTACACCTTC | CASSTDRGQNGYTF
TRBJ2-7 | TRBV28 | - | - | TGTGCCAGCAGTTTAAACAGGGACCACGAGCAGTACTTC | CASSLNRDHEQYF
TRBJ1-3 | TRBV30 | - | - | TGTGCCTGGAGTGACCCCCGACAGGAAGGAAACACCATATATTTT | CAWSDPRQEGNTIYF
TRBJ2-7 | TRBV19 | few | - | TGTGCCAGTACCCCTGTAGGGGGGGAACACTACGAGCAGTACTTC | CASTPVGGEHYEQYF
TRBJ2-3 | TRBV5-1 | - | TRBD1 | TGCGCCAGCAGCTCACTCCGGGGGACAGGGACAGATACGCAGTATTTT | CASSSLRGTGTDTQYF
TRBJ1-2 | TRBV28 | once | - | TGTGCCAGCAGTTTAGTCTGGCCCAAGGGGCGCCATGGCTACACCTTC | CASSLVWPKGRHGYTF
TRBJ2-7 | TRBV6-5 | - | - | TGTGCCAGCAGTTCCTCAGATTGGGGGCCGAACGAGCAGTACTTC | CASSSSDWGPNEQYF
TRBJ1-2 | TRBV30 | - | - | TGTGCCTGGAGTGATGGAGGACCCCGGGGCTACACCTTC | CAWSDGGPRGYTF